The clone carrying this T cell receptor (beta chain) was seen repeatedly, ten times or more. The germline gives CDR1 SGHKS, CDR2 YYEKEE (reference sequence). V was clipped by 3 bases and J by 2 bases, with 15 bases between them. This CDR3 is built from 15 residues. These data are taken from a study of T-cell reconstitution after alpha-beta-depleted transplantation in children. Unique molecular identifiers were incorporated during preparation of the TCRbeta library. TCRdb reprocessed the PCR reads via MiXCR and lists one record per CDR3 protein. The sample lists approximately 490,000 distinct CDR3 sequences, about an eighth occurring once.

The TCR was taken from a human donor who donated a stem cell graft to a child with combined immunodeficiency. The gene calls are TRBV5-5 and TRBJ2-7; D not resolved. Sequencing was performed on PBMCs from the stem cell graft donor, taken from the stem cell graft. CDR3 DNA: TGTGCCAGCAGCTCTGGACGGCTGGCAACCTACGAGCAGTACTTC. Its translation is CASSSGRLATYEQYF. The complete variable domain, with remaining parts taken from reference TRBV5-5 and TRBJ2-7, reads DAGVTQSPTHLIKTRGQQVTLRCSPISGHKSVSWYQQVLGQGPQFIFQYYEKEERGRGNFPDRFSARQFPNYSSELNVNALLLGDSALYLCASSSGRLATYEQYFGPGTRLTVT.